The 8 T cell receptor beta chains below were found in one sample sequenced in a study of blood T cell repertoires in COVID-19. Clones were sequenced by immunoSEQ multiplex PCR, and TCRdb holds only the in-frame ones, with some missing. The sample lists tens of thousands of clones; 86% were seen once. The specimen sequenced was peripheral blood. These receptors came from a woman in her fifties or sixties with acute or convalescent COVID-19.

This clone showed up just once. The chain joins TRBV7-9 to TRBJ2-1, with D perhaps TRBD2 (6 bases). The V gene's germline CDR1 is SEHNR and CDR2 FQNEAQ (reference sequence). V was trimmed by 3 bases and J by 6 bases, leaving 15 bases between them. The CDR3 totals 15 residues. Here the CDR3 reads CASSFWLATSNEQFF. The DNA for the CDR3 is TGTGCCAGCAGCTTCTGGCTAGCGACATCCAATGAGCAGTTCTTC.

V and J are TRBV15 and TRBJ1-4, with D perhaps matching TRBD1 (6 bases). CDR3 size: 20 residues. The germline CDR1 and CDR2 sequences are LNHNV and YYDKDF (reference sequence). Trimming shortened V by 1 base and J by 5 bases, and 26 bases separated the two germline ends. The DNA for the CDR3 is TGTGCCACCAGCAGAGCGCAAGGGGGGGGACGACAGCTAGTAAATGAAAAACTGTTTTTT. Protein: CATSRAQGGGRQLVNEKLFF.

The CDR3: CASSERQVWYGYTF. In DNA form, the CDR3 reads TGTGCCAGCAGTGAAAGACAGGTTTGGTATGGCTACACCTTC. The V call is TRBV2, the J call TRBJ1-2; TRBD1 is a possible D gene (6 bases). CDR3 length: 14 amino acids. Germline CDR1 and CDR2: SNHLY and FYNNEI. V was cut by 2 bases and J by 5 bases, with 12 bases left in between.

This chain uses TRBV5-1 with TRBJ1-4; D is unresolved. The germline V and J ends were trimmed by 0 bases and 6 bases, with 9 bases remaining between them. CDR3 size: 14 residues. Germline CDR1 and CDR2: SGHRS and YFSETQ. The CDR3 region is CASSLVEADEKLFF. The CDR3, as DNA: TGCGCCAGCAGCTTGGTGGAGGCGGATGAAAAACTGTTTTTT.

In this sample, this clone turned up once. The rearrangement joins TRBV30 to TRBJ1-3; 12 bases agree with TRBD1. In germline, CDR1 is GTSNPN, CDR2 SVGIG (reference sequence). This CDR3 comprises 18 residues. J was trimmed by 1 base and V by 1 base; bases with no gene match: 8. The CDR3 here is CAWSGLGQGADSGNTIYF. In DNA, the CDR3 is TGTGCCTGGAGTGGTTTGGGACAGGGGGCCGATTCTGGAAACACCATATATTTT.

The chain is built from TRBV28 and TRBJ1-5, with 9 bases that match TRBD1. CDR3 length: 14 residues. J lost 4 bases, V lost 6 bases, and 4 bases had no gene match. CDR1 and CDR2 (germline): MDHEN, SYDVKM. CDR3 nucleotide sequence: TGTGCCAGCAGGACAGGGGGTCCGAATCAGCCCCAGCATTTT. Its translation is CASRTGGPNQPQHF.

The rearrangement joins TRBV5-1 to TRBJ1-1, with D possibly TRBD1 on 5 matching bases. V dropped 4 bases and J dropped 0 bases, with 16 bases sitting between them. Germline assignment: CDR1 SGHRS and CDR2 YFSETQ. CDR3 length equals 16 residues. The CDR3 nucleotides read TGCGCCAGCAGCCCGGCGGGACGGAGGATGAACACTGAAGCTTTCTTT. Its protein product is CASSPAGRRMNTEAFF.

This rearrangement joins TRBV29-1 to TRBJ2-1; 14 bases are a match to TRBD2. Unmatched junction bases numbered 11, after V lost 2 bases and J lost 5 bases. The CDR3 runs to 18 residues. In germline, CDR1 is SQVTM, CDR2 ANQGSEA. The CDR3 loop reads CSVELLLRTSGGNNEQFF. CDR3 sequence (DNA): TGCAGCGTTGAACTTTTACTTCGGACTAGCGGGGGGAACAATGAGCAGTTCTTC.